The 19 T cell receptor beta chains in this list originate from one sample, sequenced in a study of CD8+CD57+ T cells in acquired aplastic anemia (dated by TCRdb to between 2018 and 2020). Sequencing took place on an Illumina HiSeq 2000. Genomic DNA was used as template for profiling of TCR beta VDJ combinations and CDR3 sequences. TCRdb redid the processing of the public reads, applying fastp at Q25 and MiXCR, and retained in-frame beta chains. Records with the same CDR3 protein are collapsed into one entry carrying the most frequent genes and DNA. Within this sample are some 170,000 distinct CDR3 sequences, with 65% to 75% of them counted one time only. The leading ten clones occupy under 60% of the sample. Expansion of CD8+CD57+ cells had been shown by flow cytometry in the patients chosen for sequencing. What was sequenced was sorted CD4+, CD8+, or CD8+CD57+ T cells (not recorded which) from PBMCs. The receptors were sampled from a human donor with aplastic anemia.

This clonotype was counted ten times or more. The chain carries TRBV6-1 and TRBJ2-3, with 10 bases aligning to TRBD2. CDR1 is MNHNS and CDR2 is SASEGT in the germline V gene. The V gene end was trimmed by 2 bases and the J gene end by 7 bases; junction bases not matched to a gene: 6. This CDR3 contains 15 residues. In DNA, the CDR3 is TGTGCCAGCAGTGAACTAGCGGGGGAGTTTCATACGCAGTATTTT. As protein: CASSELAGEFHTQYF.

In its sample, this clonotype was seen many times. The genes are TRBV4-3 and TRBJ2-1; D uncertain. This CDR3 has 16 residues. Trimming removed 0 bases at V and 7 bases at J, with 16 bases between. Germline loops: CDR1 LGHNA, CDR2 YSLEER. The CDR3 nucleotides read TGCGCCAGCAGCCAAGATCGAAGGACCTCCGGGAATGAGCAGTTCTTC. Amino acid sequence: CASSQDRRTSGNEQFF.

This chain joins TRBV5-6 and TRBJ1-2, with D tentatively TRBD1 (6 bases). This CDR3 has 12 amino acids. Germline V lookup: CDR1 SGHDT, CDR2 YYEEEE. V lost 3 bases to trimming and J lost 5 bases, with 8 bases between them. The CDR3 sequence: CASSSGTYGYTF. The CDR3 DNA reads as TGTGCCAGCAGCTCAGGGACATATGGCTACACCTTC.

About this clonotype: Germline and junction disagree at one end, which may indicate a read error. V usage is TRBV7-9 and J usage is TRBJ1-1; 7 bases align to TRBD1. CDR1 is SEHNR and CDR2 is FQNEAQ in the germline V gene (reference sequence). CDR3 length: 14 amino acids. CDR3 region: CASGLGTANTEAFF. The CDR3 coding sequence is TGTGCCAGCGGCTTGGGGACAGCGAACACTGAAGCTTTCTTT. Using reference TRBV7-9 and TRBJ1-1 for the parts outside the CDR3, the full variable domain is DTGVSQNPRHKITKRGQNVTFRCDPISEHNRLYWYRQTLGQGPEFLTYFQNEAQLEKSRLLSDRFSAERPKGSFSTLEIQRTEQGDSAMYLCASGLGTANTEAFFGQGTRLTVV.

In this sample, this clonotype turned up once. For the CDR3, the DNA is TGTGCCATCAGTGAATCGGGGACAGCCACAGATACGCAGTATTTT. As protein: CAISESGTATDTQYF. The rearrangement uses TRBV10-3 and TRBJ2-3; the match to TRBD1 covers 7 bases. V shed 3 bases and J 2 bases; nucleotides not matched to a gene: 5. The CDR3 loop spans 15 amino acids. Germline CDR1 and CDR2: ENHRY and SYGVKD.

The chain couples TRBV11-2 to TRBJ2-5; TRBD1 or TRBD2 may be the D gene (6 bases each). CDR3 length: 13 amino acids. The V gene lost 5 bases and the J gene lost 4 bases, with 11 bases spanning the gap. Germline CDR1 SGHAT, CDR2 FQNNGV. The CDR3 sequence is CASSPEGGETQYF. The CDR3 coding sequence is TGTGCCAGCAGCCCTGAGGGGGGAGAGACCCAGTACTTC.

The genes are TRBV7-9 and TRBJ2-7; possibly TRBD2 for D (5 bases). Germline assignment: CDR1 SEHNR and CDR2 FQNEAQ (reference sequence). This CDR3 region has 15 residues. The germline V and J ends were trimmed by 5 bases and 1 base, with 15 bases remaining between them. CDR3 in amino acids: CASSRLGDRSYEQYF. The CDR3 coding sequence is TGTGCCAGCAGCCGTCTGGGAGATCGGTCCTACGAGCAGTACTTC.

The V call is TRBV24-1, the J call TRBJ1-1; D not certain. This CDR3 is 13 amino acids long. Looked up from germline, CDR1 is KGHDR and CDR2 is SFDVKD. The V and J ends lost 10 bases and 1 base respectively, with 12 bases between them. The CDR3 here is CATRGPANTEAFF. CDR3 in DNA: TGTGCCACGAGAGGACCGGCGAACACTGAAGCTTTCTTT.

V gene TRBV29-1 combines with J gene TRBJ1-1; 8 bases map to TRBD1. J was trimmed by 14 bases and V by 3 bases; bases with no gene match: 23. Germline CDR1 and CDR2: SQVTM and ANQGSEA. There are 16 residues in the CDR3. The CDR3 nucleotides are TGCAGCGTTGATGGGACAGGAGCCAGCCCGATCAATGAGCAGTTCTTT. It encodes CSVDGTGASPINEQFF.

This clonotype showed up just a few times. The genes are TRBV7-3 and TRBJ2-3; TRBD2 aligns across 12 bases. The CDR3 has 17 amino acids. Germline lookup yields CDR1 SGHTA and CDR2 FQGTGA. V shed 3 bases, J shed 6 bases, and the junction held 10 bases outside the gene matches. In nucleotides, the CDR3 is TGTGCCAGCAGCTTTCTCCCGACTAGCGGGAGAGCGGATACGCAGTATTTT. Translation: CASSFLPTSGRADTQYF.

This clonotype was observed once. The chain uses TRBV5-1 and TRBJ1-6; D is unresolved. Trimming removed 2 bases from V and 6 bases from J, with 9 bases in between. The CDR3 spans 14 residues. Germline V gene lookup returns CDR1 SGHRS and CDR2 YFSETQ. For the CDR3, the DNA is TGCGCCAGCAGCTTAGGTAACGGTAATTCACCCCTCCACTTT. It yields the protein CASSLGNGNSPLHF.

The chain combines TRBV7-8 with TRBJ2-1; D gene uncertain. The CDR3 contains 15 residues. Germline loops: CDR1 SGHVS, CDR2 FQNEAQ. Trimming shortened V by 7 bases and J by 0 bases, and 13 bases separated the two germline ends. The CDR3 sequence is CASTHSRFSYNEQFF. CDR3 DNA sequence: TGTGCCAGCACCCATTCGAGATTCTCCTACAATGAGCAGTTCTTC. Based on the CDR3 plus reference TRBV7-8 and TRBJ2-1, the full variable domain is GAGVSQSPRYKVAKRGQDVALRCDPISGHVSLFWYQQALGQGPEFLTYFQNEAQLDKSGLPSDRFFAERPEGSVSTLKIQRTQQEDSAVYLCASTHSRFSYNEQFFGPGTRLTVL.

The chain links TRBV6-6 to TRBJ2-1; the D is unclear. This CDR3 region has 13 residues. Germline-derived CDR1 and CDR2 are MNHNY and SVGAGI (reference sequence). V was pared by 6 bases and J by 4 bases, with 10 bases between. The chain's CDR3 is CASSTGPYNEQFF. CDR3 bases: TGTGCCAGCAGCACCGGGCCTTACAATGAGCAGTTCTTC.

This clonotype was detected a few times. V is TRBV20-1 and J is TRBJ2-7, with 7 positions matching TRBD2. This CDR3 is built from 15 residues. The V and J ends lost 4 bases and 2 bases, in that order; junction bases with no gene match: 11. Germline CDR1 DFQATT, CDR2 SNEGSKA (reference sequence). The chain's CDR3 is CSAIPLSGAPYEQYF. In nucleotides, the CDR3 is TGCAGTGCTATTCCCCTCAGCGGGGCCCCCTACGAGCAGTACTTC.

This chain connects TRBV5-5 to TRBJ2-7; D possibly corresponds to TRBD1 (5 bases). This CDR3 is built from 15 residues. The V gene's germline CDR1 is SGHKS and CDR2 YYEKEE (reference sequence). Trimming stripped 1 base from V and 3 bases from J, with 14 bases between. The CDR3 DNA reads as TGTGCCAGCAGCTTGATCGGTGGGCAGGGCTACGAGCAGTACTTC. Translating gives CASSLIGGQGYEQYF.

J is TRBJ2-2 and V is TRBV7-2, with TRBD2 as a possible D gene (5 bases). Per germline, CDR1 SGHTA and CDR2 FQGNSA. The V end lost 3 bases, the J end lost 7 bases, and 12 bases lay between the germline ends. The CDR3 loop spans 14 amino acids. The CDR3 bases are TGTGCCAGCAGCTTGGAGGTGGTCCGCGGGGAGCTGTTTTTT. Protein: CASSLEVVRGELFF.

J is TRBJ2-1 and V is TRBV10-3; 9 bases agree with TRBD1. This CDR3 comprises 14 residues. Trimming took 7 bases from V and 2 from J; bases not matched to a gene: 3. CDR1 and CDR2 from the germline V gene are ENHRY and SYGVKD. CDR3 in amino acids: CAIKGTGTYNEQFF. The DNA of the CDR3 is TGTGCCATCAAGGGGACAGGGACCTACAATGAGCAGTTCTTC.

The rearrangement uses TRBV20-1 and TRBJ2-7; 9 nucleotides align to TRBD2. The CDR3 extends over 16 amino acids. Germline V gene sequence: CDR1 DFQATT, CDR2 SNEGSKA (reference sequence). With V trimmed by 0 bases and J by 7 bases, 13 bases remained unmatched. The CDR3 nucleotides are TGCAGTGCTAGAGATCCTGGGCTTCTAGCGGGGATTGAGCAGTACTTC. Its protein product is CSARDPGLLAGIEQYF.

Comment on this clonotype: A read error is likely, as this CDR3 ends without the conserved phenylalanine or tryptophan. CDR3 protein: CASSMGLGNNEQFL. For the CDR3, the DNA is TGTGCCAGCAGCATGGGACTAGGTAACAATGAGCAGTTCCTC. The chain joins TRBV7-9 to TRBJ2-1; 8 bases match TRBD2. V shed 5 bases and J 5 bases; nucleotides not matched to a gene: 5. CDR1 and CDR2 from the germline V gene are SEHNR and FQNEAQ (reference sequence). The CDR3 consists of 14 residues.